A single T cell receptor beta chain is shown here with its context. Its antigen remains unknown. These data belong to a study of identical twins. The CDR3 consists of 19 residues. Germline lookup yields CDR1 SNHLY and CDR2 FYNNEI. V was trimmed by 8 bases and J by 4 bases, leaving 31 bases between them. In TCRdb, the 5' RACE reads were re-called with MiXCR into one record per CDR3 protein. The table lists around 480,000 distinct CDR3 sequences, roughly an eighth of them singletons. Findings of the study overall: An excess of low generation probability was shown by twin-shared out-of-frame alpha sequences.

The same specimen was also included in a second study, on yellow fever vaccine responses in identical twins.

The sequenced sample consisted of CD4+ T cells sorted from blood. The clonotype comes from a woman between 18 and 29 years old in good health. This sequence joins TRBV2 and TRBJ2-3, with D possibly TRBD1 on 5 matching bases. The CDR3 DNA follows: TGTGCCAGCTGTTTATGGCTTTTGAGACAGCCATTAAGGGCAGATACGCAGTATTTT. It is translated as CASCLWLLRQPLRADTQYF.